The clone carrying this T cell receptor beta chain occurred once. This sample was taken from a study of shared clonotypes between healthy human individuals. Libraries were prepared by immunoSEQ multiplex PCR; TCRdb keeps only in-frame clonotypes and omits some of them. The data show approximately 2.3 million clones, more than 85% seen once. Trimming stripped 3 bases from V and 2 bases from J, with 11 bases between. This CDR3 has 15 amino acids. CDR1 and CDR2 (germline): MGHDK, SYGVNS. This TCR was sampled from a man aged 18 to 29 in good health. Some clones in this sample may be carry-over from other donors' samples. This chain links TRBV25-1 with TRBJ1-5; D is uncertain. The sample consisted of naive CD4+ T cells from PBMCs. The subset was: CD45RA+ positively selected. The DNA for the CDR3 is TGTGCCAGCAGTGAGGGAAAAAACGGCAATCAGCCCCAGCATTTT. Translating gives CASSEGKNGNQPQHF.